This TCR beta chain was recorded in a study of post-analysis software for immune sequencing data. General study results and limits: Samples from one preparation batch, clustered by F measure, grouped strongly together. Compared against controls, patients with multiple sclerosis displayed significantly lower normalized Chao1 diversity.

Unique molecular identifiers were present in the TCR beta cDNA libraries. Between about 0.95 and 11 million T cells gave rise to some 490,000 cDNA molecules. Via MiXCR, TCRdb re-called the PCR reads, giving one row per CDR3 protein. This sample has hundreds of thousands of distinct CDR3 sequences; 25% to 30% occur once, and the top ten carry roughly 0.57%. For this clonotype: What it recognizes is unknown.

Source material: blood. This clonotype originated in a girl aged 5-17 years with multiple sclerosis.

For the CDR3, the DNA is TGTGCCAGCAGCCTTGGGGGTAGCGTAGGGGATGAGCAGTTCTTC. Its protein product is CASSLGGSVGDEQFF. This chain connects TRBV6-5 to TRBJ2-1; D could derive from TRBD1 or TRBD2 (5 bases each). CDR3 length: 15 amino acids. The germline CDR1 and CDR2 sequences are MNHEY and SVGAGI. The V end lost 6 bases, the J end lost 8 bases, and 20 bases lay between the germline ends.